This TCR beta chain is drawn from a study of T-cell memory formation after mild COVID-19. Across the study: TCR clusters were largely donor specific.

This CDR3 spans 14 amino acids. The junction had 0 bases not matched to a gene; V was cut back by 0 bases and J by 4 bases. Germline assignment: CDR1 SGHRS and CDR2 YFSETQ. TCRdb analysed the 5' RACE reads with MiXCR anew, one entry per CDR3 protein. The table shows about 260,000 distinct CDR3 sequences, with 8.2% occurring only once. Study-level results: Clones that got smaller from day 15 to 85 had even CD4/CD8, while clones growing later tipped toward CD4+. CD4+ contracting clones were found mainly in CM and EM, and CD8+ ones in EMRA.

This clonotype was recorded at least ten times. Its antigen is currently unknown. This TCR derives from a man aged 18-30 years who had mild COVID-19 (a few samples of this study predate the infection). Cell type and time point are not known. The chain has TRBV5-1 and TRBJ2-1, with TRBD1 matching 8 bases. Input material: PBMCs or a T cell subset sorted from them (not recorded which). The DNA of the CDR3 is TGCGCCAGCAGCTTGGGACAGGGGTACAATGAGCAGTTCTTC. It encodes CASSLGQGYNEQFF.